This T cell receptor (beta chain) was recovered during a study of cytomegalovirus exposure and HLA in healthy donors. Study as a whole: Within an early data release were 80 million to 90 million unique TCRs drawn from HLA-typed donors.

13 Jbeta primers and 60 Vbeta primers were used for the PCR. Produced via immunoSEQ multiplex PCR; TCRdb's table is partial and in-frame only. The top ten hold just over 8.5% of the sample, which has about 120,000 clones, almost 70% seen once. Germline V gene sequence: CDR1 SGHVS, CDR2 FQNEAQ. There are 13 residues in the CDR3. The V and J ends lost 0 bases and 9 bases, in that order; junction bases with no gene match: 4. Material for sequencing was PBMCs. This rearrangement joins TRBV7-8 to TRBJ1-1, with 7 bases fitting TRBD1. This sequence was found in a man in his thirties or forties in good health and CMV-seropositive. The CDR3 DNA follows: TGTGCCAGCAGCTTAGCAGGGGACAGCCAAGCTTTCTTT. Its translation is CASSLAGDSQAFF.